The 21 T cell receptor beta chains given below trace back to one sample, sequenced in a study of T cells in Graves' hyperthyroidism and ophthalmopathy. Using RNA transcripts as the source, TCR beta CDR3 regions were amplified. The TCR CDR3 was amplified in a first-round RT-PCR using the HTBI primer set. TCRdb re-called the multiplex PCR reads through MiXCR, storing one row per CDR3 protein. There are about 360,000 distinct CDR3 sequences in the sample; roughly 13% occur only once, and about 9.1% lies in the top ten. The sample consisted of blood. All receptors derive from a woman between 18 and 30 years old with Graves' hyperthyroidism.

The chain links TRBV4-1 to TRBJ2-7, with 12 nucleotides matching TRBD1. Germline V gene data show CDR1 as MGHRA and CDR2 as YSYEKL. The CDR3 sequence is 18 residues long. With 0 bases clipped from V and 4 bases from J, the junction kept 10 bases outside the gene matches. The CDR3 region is CASSQDSRDRGPGYEQYF. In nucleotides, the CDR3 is TGCGCCAGCAGCCAAGATTCGCGGGACAGGGGGCCGGGATACGAGCAGTACTTC.

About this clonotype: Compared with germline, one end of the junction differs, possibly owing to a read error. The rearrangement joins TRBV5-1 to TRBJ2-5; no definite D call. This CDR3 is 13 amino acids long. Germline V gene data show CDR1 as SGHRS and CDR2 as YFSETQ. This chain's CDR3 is CASSFAPQETLYF. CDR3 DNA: TGCGCCAGCAGCTTTGCCCCCCAAGAGACCCTGTACTTC. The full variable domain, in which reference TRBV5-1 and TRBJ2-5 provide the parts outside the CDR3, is KAGVTQTPRYLIKTRGQQVTLSCSPISGHRSVSWYQQTPGQGLQFLFEYFSETQRNKGNFPGRFSGRQFSNSRSEMNVSTLELGDSALYLCASSFAPQETLYFGPGTRLLVL.

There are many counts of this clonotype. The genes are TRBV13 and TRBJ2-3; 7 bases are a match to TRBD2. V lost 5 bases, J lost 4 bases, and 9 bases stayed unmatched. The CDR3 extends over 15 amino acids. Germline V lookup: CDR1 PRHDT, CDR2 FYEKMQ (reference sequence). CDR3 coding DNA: TGTGCCAGCAGCCGACGGACTAGTTCGGCAGATACGCAGTATTTT. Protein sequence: CASSRRTSSADTQYF.

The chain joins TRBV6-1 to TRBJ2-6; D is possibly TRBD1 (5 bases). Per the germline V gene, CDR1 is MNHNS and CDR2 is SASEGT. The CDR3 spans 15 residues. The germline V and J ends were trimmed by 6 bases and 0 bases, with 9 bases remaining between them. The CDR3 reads CASSQTASGANVLTF. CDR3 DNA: TGTGCCAGCAGCCAGACAGCCTCTGGGGCCAACGTCCTGACTTTC.

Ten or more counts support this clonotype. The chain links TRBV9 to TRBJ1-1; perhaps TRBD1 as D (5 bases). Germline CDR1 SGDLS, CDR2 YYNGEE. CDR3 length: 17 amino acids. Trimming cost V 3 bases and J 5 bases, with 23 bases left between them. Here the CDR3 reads CASSGTDWSEGRTEAFF. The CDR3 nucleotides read TGTGCCAGCAGCGGCACGGACTGGTCGGAGGGGAGGACTGAAGCTTTCTTT.

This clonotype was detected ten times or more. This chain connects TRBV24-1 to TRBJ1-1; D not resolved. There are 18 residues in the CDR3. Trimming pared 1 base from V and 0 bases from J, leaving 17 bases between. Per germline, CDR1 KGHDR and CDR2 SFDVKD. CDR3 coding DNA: TGTGCCACCAGTGATTTAACGGGTTGGCTGCTTATGAACACTGAAGCTTTCTTT. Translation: CATSDLTGWLLMNTEAFF.

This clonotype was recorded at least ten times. CDR3 region: CASSSSRTGVDTQYF. The CDR3 DNA follows: TGTGCCAGCAGCTCGTCCAGGACAGGGGTGGATACGCAGTATTTT. The J gene is TRBJ2-3, the V gene TRBV5-4; TRBD1 agrees at 9 bases. The CDR3 is 15 residues long. Trimming cost V 3 bases and J 6 bases; bases outside gene matches: 8. Germline V lookup: CDR1 SGHNT, CDR2 YYREEE (reference sequence). Supplemented by reference TRBV5-4 and TRBJ2-3, the full variable domain reads ETGVTQSPTHLIKTRGQQVTLRCSSQSGHNTVSWYQQALGQGPQFIFQYYREEENGRGNFPPRFSGLQFPNYSSELNVNALELDDSALYLCASSSSRTGVDTQYFGPGTRLTVL.

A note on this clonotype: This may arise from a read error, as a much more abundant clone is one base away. CDR3 region: CAWTAWEGLGYEQCF. The CDR3 DNA reads TGTGCCTGGACCGCCTGGGAGGGTTTAGGGTACGAGCAGTGCTTC. The rearrangement links TRBV30 to TRBJ2-7, with TRBD2 matching over 7 bases. The CDR3 is 15 residues long. The germline gives CDR1 GTSNPN, CDR2 SVGIG (reference sequence).

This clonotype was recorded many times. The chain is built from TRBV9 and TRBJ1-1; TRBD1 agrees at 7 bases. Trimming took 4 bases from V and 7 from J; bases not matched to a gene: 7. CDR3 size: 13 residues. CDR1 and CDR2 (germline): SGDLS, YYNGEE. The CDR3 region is CASSPRGDSEAFF. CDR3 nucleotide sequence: TGTGCCAGCAGCCCAAGGGGGGACAGTGAAGCTTTCTTT.

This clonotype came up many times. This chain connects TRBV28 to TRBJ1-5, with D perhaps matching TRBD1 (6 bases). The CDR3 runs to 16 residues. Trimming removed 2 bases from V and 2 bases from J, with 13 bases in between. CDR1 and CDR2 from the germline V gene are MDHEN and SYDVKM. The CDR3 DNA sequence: TGTGCCAGCAGTTTAGGCCAGGGGCCCGGCAATCAGCCCCAGCATTTT. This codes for CASSLGQGPGNQPQHF.

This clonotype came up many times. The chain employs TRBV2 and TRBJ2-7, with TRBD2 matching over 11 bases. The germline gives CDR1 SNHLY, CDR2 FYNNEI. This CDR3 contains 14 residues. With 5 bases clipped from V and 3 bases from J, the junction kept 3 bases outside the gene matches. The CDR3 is CASSFTSGGYEQYF. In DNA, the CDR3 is TGTGCCAGCAGTTTCACTAGCGGGGGCTACGAGCAGTACTTC.

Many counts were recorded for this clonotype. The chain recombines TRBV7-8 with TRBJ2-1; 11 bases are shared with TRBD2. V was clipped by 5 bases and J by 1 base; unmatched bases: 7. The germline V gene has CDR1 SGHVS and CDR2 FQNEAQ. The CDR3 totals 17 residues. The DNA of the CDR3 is TGTGCCAGCAGCCTACGACTAGCGGGAAGGTCCTACAATGAGCAGTTCTTC. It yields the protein CASSLRLAGRSYNEQFF. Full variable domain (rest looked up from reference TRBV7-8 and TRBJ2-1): GAGVSQSPRYKVAKRGQDVALRCDPISGHVSLFWYQQALGQGPEFLTYFQNEAQLDKSGLPSDRFFAERPEGSVSTLKIQRTQQEDSAVYLCASSLRLAGRSYNEQFFGPGTRLTVL.

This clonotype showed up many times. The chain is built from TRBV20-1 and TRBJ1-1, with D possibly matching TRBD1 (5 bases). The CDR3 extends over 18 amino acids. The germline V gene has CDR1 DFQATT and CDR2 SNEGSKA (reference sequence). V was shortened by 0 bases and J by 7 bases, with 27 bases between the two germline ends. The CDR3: CSARDRPQGIDVGGEAFF. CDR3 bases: TGCAGTGCTAGAGATCGCCCCCAGGGTATAGATGTGGGCGGTGAAGCTTTCTTT.

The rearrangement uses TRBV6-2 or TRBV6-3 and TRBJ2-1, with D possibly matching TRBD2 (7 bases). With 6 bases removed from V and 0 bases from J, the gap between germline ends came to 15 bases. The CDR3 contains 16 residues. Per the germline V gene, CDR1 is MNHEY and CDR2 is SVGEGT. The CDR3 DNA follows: TGTGCCAGCAGGAAACAGGGAGGGGACTCCTACAATGAGCAGTTCTTC. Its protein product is CASRKQGGDSYNEQFF.

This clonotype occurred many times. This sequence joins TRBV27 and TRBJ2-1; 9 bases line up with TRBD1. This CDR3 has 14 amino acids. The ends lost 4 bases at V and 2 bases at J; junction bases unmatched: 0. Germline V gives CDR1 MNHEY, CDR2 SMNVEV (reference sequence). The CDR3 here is CASSWDRAYNEQFF. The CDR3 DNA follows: TGTGCCAGCAGTTGGGACAGGGCCTACAATGAGCAGTTCTTC.

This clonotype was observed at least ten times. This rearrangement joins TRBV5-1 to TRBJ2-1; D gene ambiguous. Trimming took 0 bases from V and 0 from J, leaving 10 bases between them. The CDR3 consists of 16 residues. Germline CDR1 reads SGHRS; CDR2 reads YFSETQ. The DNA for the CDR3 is TGCGCCAGCAGCTTGGCAGCCCTGAGCTCCTACAATGAGCAGTTCTTC. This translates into CASSLAALSSYNEQFF. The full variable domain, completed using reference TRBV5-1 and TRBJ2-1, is KAGVTQTPRYLIKTRGQQVTLSCSPISGHRSVSWYQQTPGQGLQFLFEYFSETQRNKGNFPGRFSGRQFSNSRSEMNVSTLELGDSALYLCASSLAALSSYNEQFFGPGTRLTVL.

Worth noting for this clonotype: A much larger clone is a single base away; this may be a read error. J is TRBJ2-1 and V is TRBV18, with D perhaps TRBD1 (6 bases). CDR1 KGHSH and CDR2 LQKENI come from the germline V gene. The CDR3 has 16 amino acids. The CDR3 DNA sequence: TGTGCCAGCTCACCACCGGCTATCACAGGGCTGGGGGAGCAGTGCTTC. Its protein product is CASSPPAITGLGEQCF.

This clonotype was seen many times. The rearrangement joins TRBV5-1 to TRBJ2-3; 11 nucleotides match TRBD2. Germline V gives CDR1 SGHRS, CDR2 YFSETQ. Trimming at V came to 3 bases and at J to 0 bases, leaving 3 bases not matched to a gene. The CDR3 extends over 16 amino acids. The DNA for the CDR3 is TGCGCCAGCAGCTCACTAGCGGGAGATAGCACAGATACGCAGTATTTT. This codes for CASSSLAGDSTDTQYF. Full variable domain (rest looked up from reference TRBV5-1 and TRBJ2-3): KAGVTQTPRYLIKTRGQQVTLSCSPISGHRSVSWYQQTPGQGLQFLFEYFSETQRNKGNFPGRFSGRQFSNSRSEMNVSTLELGDSALYLCASSSLAGDSTDTQYFGPGTRLTVL.

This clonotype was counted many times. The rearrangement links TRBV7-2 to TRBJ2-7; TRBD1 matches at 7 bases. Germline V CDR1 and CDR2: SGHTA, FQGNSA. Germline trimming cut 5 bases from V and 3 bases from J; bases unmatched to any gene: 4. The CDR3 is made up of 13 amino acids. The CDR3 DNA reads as TGTGCCAGCAGCCGACAGGGTAACTACGAGCAGTACTTC. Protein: CASSRQGNYEQYF.

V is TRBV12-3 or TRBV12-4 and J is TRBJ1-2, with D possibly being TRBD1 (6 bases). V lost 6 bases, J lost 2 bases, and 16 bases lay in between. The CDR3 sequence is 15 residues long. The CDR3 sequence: CASSPRDKINYGYTF. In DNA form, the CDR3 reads TGTGCCAGCAGCCCCAGGGACAAAATCAACTATGGCTACACCTTC.

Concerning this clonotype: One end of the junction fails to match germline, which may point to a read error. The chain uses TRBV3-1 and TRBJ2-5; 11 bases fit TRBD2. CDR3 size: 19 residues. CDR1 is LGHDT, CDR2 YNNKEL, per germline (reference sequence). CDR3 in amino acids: CASRQASLAGGPGGETQYF. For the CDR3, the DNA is TGTGCCAGCCGCCAAGCAAGCCTAGCGGGAGGCCCGGGGGGGGAGACCCAGTACTTC.